The T cell receptor (beta chain) described here comes from a study of shared clonotypes between healthy human individuals. Study-wide findings and caveats: Sampling used blood alone; tissue repertoires probably differ.

With 0 bases clipped from V and 4 bases from J, the junction kept 6 bases outside the gene matches. CDR3 size: 16 residues. Germline V gene sequence: CDR1 LNHDA, CDR2 SQIVND (reference sequence). About this clone itself: The antigen is unknown.

Among the unsorted PBMC samples, replicate PCRs used around 300 ng DNA, roughly 33,000 T cell genomes. In the authors' workflow: ImmunoSEQ only sent back junction sequences with no quality scores, so filtering was done differently. Here immunoSEQ multiplex PCR was the method, and the copy in TCRdb shows in-frame clones only, minus some. That table gives V, J and clone size, and the DNA gave D and trimming. The sample has fewer than 650,000 clones, about 79% seen once; the top ten hold approximately 13%. The chain has TRBV19 and TRBJ2-1, with 7 bases identical to TRBD2. This TCR derives from a woman aged 40 to 50 in good health. Some clones in this sample may be carry-over from other donors' samples. Sequenced material: PBMCs. CDR3 sequence: CASSIERREAYNEQFF. CDR3 DNA sequence: TGTGCCAGTAGTATAGAGAGACGGGAGGCTTACAATGAGCAGTTCTTC.